The 18 T cell receptor beta chains reported below all come from one sample, sequenced in a study of cytomegalovirus exposure and HLA in healthy donors. A multiplex PCR was run with 60 Vbeta primers and 13 Jbeta primers. TCRdb keeps only in-frame clones here, not all; method: immunoSEQ multiplex PCR. Of fewer than 250,000 clones in the sample, 78% were seen once. Sequenced input: PBMCs. The receptors shown here come from a male donor in good health and CMV-seronegative.

The chain has TRBV5-1 and TRBJ2-5; D perhaps matches TRBD2 (6 bases). This CDR3 contains 14 residues. Trimming took 5 bases from V and 1 from J, leaving 12 bases between them. The germline gives CDR1 SGHRS, CDR2 YFSETQ. The chain's CDR3 is CASRGGVAQETQYF. CDR3 nucleotide sequence: TGCGCCAGCAGAGGAGGGGTGGCCCAAGAGACCCAGTACTTC.

This chain connects TRBV19 to TRBJ2-3, with 8 bases aligning to TRBD2. CDR3 length: 14 residues. The V gene's germline CDR1 is LNHDA and CDR2 SQIVND (reference sequence). V shed 4 bases, J shed 2 bases, and the junction held 2 bases outside the gene matches. The CDR3 reads CASSSGRNTDTQYF. The CDR3 DNA is TGTGCCAGTAGTAGCGGGAGGAACACAGATACGCAGTATTTT.

The chain recombines TRBV19 with TRBJ2-2, with TRBD2 matching 9 bases. In germline, CDR1 is LNHDA, CDR2 SQIVND (reference sequence). The CDR3 loop spans 15 amino acids. Unmatched junction bases numbered 5, after V lost 7 bases and J lost 2 bases. The CDR3 DNA reads as TGTGCCAGTACCCCTAGCGGGATAAACACCGGGGAGCTGTTTTTT. Protein: CASTPSGINTGELFF.

The genes are TRBV7-6 and TRBJ2-3, with 7 nucleotides matching TRBD2. J was trimmed by 3 bases and V by 3 bases; bases with no gene match: 15. The CDR3 consists of 18 residues. The germline gives CDR1 SGHVS, CDR2 FNYEAQ. CDR3 DNA sequence: TGTGCCAGCAGCTTTCATCCCGCTAGCGGTCGAACGACAGATACGCAGTATTTT. Translated: CASSFHPASGRTTDTQYF.

V usage is TRBV27 and J usage is TRBJ1-5; tentatively, D is TRBD1 (5 bases). The CDR3 totals 14 residues. Germline values: CDR1 MNHEY, CDR2 SMNVEV (reference sequence). V shed 4 bases and J shed 9 bases, with 16 bases lying between them. DNA of the CDR3: TGTGCCAGCAGTTACGACGGGGGTGCGGGGCCCCAGCATTTT. This sequence encodes CASSYDGGAGPQHF.

V gene TRBV27 combines with J gene TRBJ1-2, with 7 bases that match TRBD1. CDR3 length equals 14 residues. The J segment lost 4 bases and the V segment lost 5 bases, leaving 7 bases of the junction unmatched. CDR1 is MNHEY, CDR2 SMNVEV, per germline (reference sequence). The CDR3 nucleotides read TGTGCCAGCAGTGCTATGACAGGGTCCTATGGCTACACCTTC. Its translation: CASSAMTGSYGYTF.

The CDR3 nucleotides are TGTGCCAGCCGGTTTGGACTAGCGGGAAACAATGAGCAGTTCTTC. It is translated as CASRFGLAGNNEQFF. V gene TRBV6-1 combines with J gene TRBJ2-1; 12 bases align to TRBD2. The germline V gene encodes CDR1 MNHNS and CDR2 SASEGT. Germline trimming cut 8 bases from V and 5 bases from J; bases unmatched to any gene: 7. The CDR3 covers 15 residues.

The chain combines TRBV9 with TRBJ2-3; the match to TRBD2 covers 11 bases. The CDR3 extends over 20 amino acids. Germline assignment: CDR1 SGDLS and CDR2 YYNGEE. The ends lost 0 bases at V and 6 bases at J; junction bases unmatched: 18. The CDR3 spells CASSVEVWLAGGPGHDTQYF. CDR3 nucleotide sequence: TGTGCCAGCAGCGTAGAGGTTTGGCTAGCGGGAGGACCGGGTCACGATACGCAGTATTTT.

V and J are TRBV9 and TRBJ2-3, with 8 bases identical to TRBD2. The V segment lost 2 bases and the J segment 0 bases; nucleotides outside the gene matches: 8. The CDR3 runs to 17 residues. Germline values: CDR1 SGDLS, CDR2 YYNGEE. The CDR3 spells CASSVASIAGSTDTQYF. CDR3 nucleotides: TGTGCCAGCAGCGTGGCGTCGATAGCGGGAAGCACAGATACGCAGTATTTT.

The chain couples TRBV7-3 to TRBJ2-2; 10 nucleotides align to TRBD2. With V trimmed by 4 bases and J by 6 bases, 5 bases remained unmatched. Looked up from germline, CDR1 is SGHTA and CDR2 is FQGTGA. CDR3 length equals 15 residues. CDR3 nucleotide sequence: TGTGCCAGCAGCTCCCTAGCGGGGGTTTCCGGGGAGCTGTTTTTT. Amino acids: CASSSLAGVSGELFF.

Comments on this clone: The same CDR3 is also encoded by other DNA sequences in this sample. This chain uses TRBV15 with TRBJ2-5; weak D call: TRBD1 (6 bases). CDR1 is LNHNV, CDR2 YYDKDF, per germline (reference sequence). V lost 1 base and J lost 5, with 11 bases in between. CDR3 length: 14 residues. The CDR3 DNA reads TGTGCCACCAGCAGAGTTGGCAGGGGTGAGACCCAGTACTTC. This gives the protein CATSRVGRGETQYF.

V and J are TRBV5-1 and TRBJ2-7; TRBD2 is a possible D gene (6 bases). The CDR3 runs 14 residues. CDR1 is SGHRS, CDR2 YFSETQ, per germline. The V end lost 4 bases, the J end lost 4 bases, and 15 bases lay between the germline ends. The CDR3 is CASSVNRGTYEQYF. CDR3 sequence (DNA): TGCGCCAGCAGCGTCAACCGTGGGACTTACGAGCAGTACTTC.

The chain uses TRBV10-1 and TRBJ2-5; D remains ambiguous. The V gene lost 2 bases and the J gene lost 11 bases, with 15 bases spanning the gap. CDR1 and CDR2 (germline): WNHNN, SYGVQD (reference sequence). The CDR3 totals 13 residues. CDR3 DNA sequence: TGCGCCAGCAGTGAGCGGTTAGCTGAGCAGCAGTACTTC. This translates into CASSERLAEQQYF.

The chain couples TRBV15 to TRBJ1-6; 8 nucleotides agree with TRBD1. V lost 0 bases to trimming and J lost 8 bases; unmatched junction nucleotides: 6. The CDR3 contains 16 residues. Germline loops: CDR1 LNHNV, CDR2 YYDKDF (reference sequence). The CDR3 protein is CATSRDRGRGHSPLHF. The CDR3, as DNA: TGTGCCACCAGCAGAGATAGGGGCAGGGGGCATTCACCCCTCCACTTT.

The V gene is TRBV10-3, the J gene TRBJ2-5; a possible D gene is TRBD2 (6 bases). V was pared by 3 bases and J by 10 bases, with 15 bases between. The CDR3 extends over 13 amino acids. CDR1 is ENHRY and CDR2 is SYGVKD in the germline V gene. In DNA, the CDR3 is TGTGCCATCAGTGACGTAGGGGAGGAGGACCAGTACTTC. This translates into CAISDVGEEDQYF.

V usage is TRBV28 and J usage is TRBJ2-7, with D tentatively TRBD1 (6 bases). CDR1 is MDHEN, CDR2 SYDVKM, per germline. CDR3 size: 14 residues. V lost 2 bases, J lost 1 base, and 9 bases lay in between. The CDR3 nucleotides read TGTGCCAGCAGTTTAACAGGGCCTTCCTACGAGCAGTACTTC. Translating it yields CASSLTGPSYEQYF.

The chain has TRBV5-6 and TRBJ2-7; D is uncertain. Trimming removed 2 bases at V and 1 base at J, with 13 bases between. The CDR3 covers 15 residues. Germline CDR1 SGHDT, CDR2 YYEEEE. The CDR3, as DNA: TGTGCCAGCAGCTTTCGCTCGGTTTCATCCTACGAGCAGTACTTC. It translates to CASSFRSVSSYEQYF.

There are a few counts of this clone. The rearrangement uses TRBV5-6 and TRBJ1-2; weak D call: TRBD1 (6 bases). CDR3 length: 15 amino acids. The V gene lost 5 bases and the J gene lost 5 bases, with 19 bases spanning the gap. CDR1 SGHDT and CDR2 YYEEEE come from the germline V gene. As DNA, the CDR3 is TGTGCCAGCAGGCCCCGGGACATCCCGCAATATGGCTACACCTTC. Protein: CASRPRDIPQYGYTF.